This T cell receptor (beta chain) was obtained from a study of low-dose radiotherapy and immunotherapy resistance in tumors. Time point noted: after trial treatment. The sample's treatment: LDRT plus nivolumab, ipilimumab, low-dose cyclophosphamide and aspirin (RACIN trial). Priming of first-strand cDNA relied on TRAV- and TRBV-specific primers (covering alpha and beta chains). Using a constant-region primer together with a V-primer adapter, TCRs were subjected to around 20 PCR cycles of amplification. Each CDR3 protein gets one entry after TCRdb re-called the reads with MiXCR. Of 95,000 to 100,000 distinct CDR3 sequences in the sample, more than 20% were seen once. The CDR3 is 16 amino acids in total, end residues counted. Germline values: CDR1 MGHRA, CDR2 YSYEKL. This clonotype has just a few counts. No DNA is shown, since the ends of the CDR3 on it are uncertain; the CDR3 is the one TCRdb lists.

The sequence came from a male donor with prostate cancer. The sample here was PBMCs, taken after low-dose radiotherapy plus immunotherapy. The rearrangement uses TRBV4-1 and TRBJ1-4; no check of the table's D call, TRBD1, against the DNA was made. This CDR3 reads CASSQEAQGDEKLFFF.